This T cell receptor beta chain was identified in a study of T cells in localized non-small cell lung cancer. Overall study findings and caveats: A median of about 52 clones ranked among the top 100 in tumor appeared in adjacent lung. Uninvolved adjacent lung had higher T cell clonality than tumor and all other tissues. Overall survival was longer when the density of T cells in the blood was higher.

Remarks on this clone: Its specificity is unknown.

This table comes from immunoSEQ multiplex PCR, and its TCRdb copy is limited to in-frame clones, with some not included. This table holds approximately 67,000 clones, 80% to 90% found once. The V gene lost 0 bases and the J gene lost 0 bases, with 9 bases spanning the gap. Germline CDR1 LGHNA, CDR2 YNFKEQ. This CDR3 has 15 amino acids. The sequences come from peripheral blood, collected before any cancer treatment. V is TRBV4-2 and J is TRBJ2-7, with TRBD1 as a possible D gene (5 bases). The TCR was taken from a female donor older than 55 with stage I lung adenocarcinoma. CDR3 DNA sequence: TGTGCCAGCAGCCAAGAAGGGGCGATCTCCTACGAGCAGTACTTC. Protein: CASSQEGAISYEQYF.